The rows below give T cell receptor beta chains drawn from one sample of a study of T-cell memory formation after mild COVID-19. TCRdb called the 5' RACE reads again in MiXCR, with one record for every CDR3 protein. Of around 200,000 distinct CDR3 sequences listed, about 10% are singletons. The specimen sequenced was PBMCs or a T cell subset sorted from them (not recorded which). The receptors originated from a man aged 18 to 30 who had mild COVID-19 (a few samples of this study predate the infection). Cell type and time point are not known. The CDR3 runs from the conserved cysteine through the conserved F or W. The D gene is left open where the match is weak. Clone size, where shown, is once, few, many, or a class for clones that have expanded.

J	D	length	V	size	CDR3	DNA
TRBJ1-2	TRBD1	16	TRBV20-1	many	CSAPRLGSGGDYGYTF	TGCAGTGCTCCTCGACTCGGGTCAGGGGGCGACTATGGCTACACCTTC
TRBJ2-2	NA	15	TRBV20-1	NA	CSAGAGTAKTGELFF	TGCAGTGCCGGGGCCGGGACGGCAAAAACCGGGGAGCTGTTTTTT
TRBJ2-3	NA	17	TRBV19	NA	CASSAPRLLLSRDTQYF	TGTGCCAGTAGCGCCCCCCGCTTGCTCCTGTCCAGAGATACGCAGTATTTT
TRBJ2-2	NA	14	TRBV12-3/TRBV12-4	NA	CASRTRPDTGELFF	TGTGCCAGCAGAACCCGTCCTGACACCGGGGAGCTGTTTTTT
TRBJ2-3	TRBD2	15	TRBV5-1	NA	CASSPGTRPTDTQYF	TGCGCCAGCAGCCCCGGGACTAGGCCCACAGATACGCAGTATTTT
TRBJ1-2	NA	12	TRBV20-1	NA	CSASRGSEGYTF	TGCAGTGCTAGCCGGGGGTCGGAAGGCTACACCTTC
TRBJ2-7	TRBD2	14	TRBV12-5	NA	CATTGGSGPYEQYF	TGTGCAACTACGGGAGGGAGCGGTCCCTACGAGCAGTACTTC
TRBJ2-5	TRBD2	15	TRBV5-1	NA	CASSLVASGQETQYF	TGCGCCAGCAGCTTGGTGGCTAGCGGGCAAGAGACCCAGTACTTC
TRBJ2-7	NA	16	TRBV7-3	once	CASSNTPGSGSYEQYF	TGTGCCAGCAGCAATACTCCGGGGTCGGGCTCCTACGAGCAGTACTTC
TRBJ2-7	NA	16	TRBV20-1	few	CSARDRRGRGPYEQYF	TGCAGTGCTAGAGATCGGCGGGGCAGGGGACCCTACGAGCAGTACTTC
TRBJ2-3	NA	16	TRBV9	NA	CASSALQGIGTDTQYF	TGTGCCAGCAGCGCCCTCCAAGGCATAGGCACAGATACGCAGTATTTT
TRBJ2-3	TRBD2	17	TRBV5-1	many	CASSFSYAGGNTDTQYF	TGCGCCAGCAGCTTCTCCTATGCGGGGGGAAATACAGATACGCAGTATTTT
TRBJ1-2	NA	13	TRBV6-6	few	CASQTGTNYGYTF	TGTGCCAGCCAAACAGGGACAAACTATGGCTACACCTTC
TRBJ1-1	TRBD1	13	TRBV7-9	few	CASSPNRDRGAFF	TGTGCCAGCAGCCCCAACCGGGACAGGGGAGCTTTCTTT
TRBJ2-5	NA	15	TRBV9	few	CASSVADSRGGTQYF	TGTGCCAGCAGCGTCGCCGACTCACGGGGCGGGACCCAGTACTTC
TRBJ1-5	NA	13	TRBV12-3/TRBV12-4	NA	CASSSRLSQPQHF	TGTGCCAGCAGTTCCAGGTTATCCCAGCCCCAGCATTTT
TRBJ2-2	TRBD2	15	TRBV24-1	medium-sized	CATAPYGGITGELFF	TGTGCCACCGCGCCCTACGGGGGGATCACCGGGGAGCTGTTTTTT
TRBJ1-2	TRBD1	14	TRBV20-1	few	CSASHGVQGYGYTF	TGCAGTGCTAGTCATGGCGTACAGGGGTATGGCTACACCTTC
TRBJ2-5	NA	14	TRBV7-2	many	CASSRETYQETQYF	TGTGCCAGCAGCCGAGAGACGTACCAAGAGACCCAGTACTTC
TRBJ2-1	TRBD2	16	TRBV12-3/TRBV12-4	few	CASSLLAGGLHNEQFF	TGTGCCAGCAGTTTACTAGCGGGGGGTCTCCACAATGAGCAGTTCTTC
TRBJ2-1	NA	14	TRBV7-2	few	CASSRGRGWDEQFF	TGTGCCAGCAGCCGGGGCAGGGGTTGGGATGAGCAGTTCTTC
TRBJ1-1	TRBD1	15	TRBV11-2	few	CASRQGVKVNTEAFF	TGTGCCAGCCGCCAGGGGGTCAAGGTGAACACTGAAGCTTTCTTT
TRBJ2-3	TRBD2	14	TRBV7-2	few	CASSPGVAGYTQYF	TGTGCCAGCAGCCCCGGGGTAGCGGGGTATACGCAGTATTTT
TRBJ1-2	TRBD1	13	TRBV5-1	NA	CASSDRAGYGYTF	TGCGCCAGCAGCGACAGGGCGGGCTATGGCTACACCTTC
TRBJ2-3	TRBD2	16	TRBV4-2	few	CASSRTSGGPTDTQYF	TGTGCCAGCAGCCGAACTAGCGGGGGCCCGACAGATACGCAGTATTTT
TRBJ2-2	TRBD2	16	TRBV9	few	CASSSRLAGGPGELFF	TGTGCCAGCAGCTCCCGACTAGCGGGGGGGCCGGGGGAGCTGTTTTTT
TRBJ1-4	NA	15	TRBV5-1	few	CASRPEAATNEKLFF	TGCGCCAGCAGACCGGAGGCTGCAACTAATGAAAAACTGTTTTTT
TRBJ1-4	TRBD1	15	TRBV5-1	few	CASSLAGTGEEKLFF	TGCGCCAGCAGCTTGGCAGGGACAGGGGAAGAAAAACTGTTTTTT
TRBJ2-1	TRBD1	15	TRBV7-2	few	CASSVSRTGVNEQFF	TGTGCCAGCAGCGTGTCCCGGACAGGGGTTAATGAGCAGTTCTTC
TRBJ1-2	NA	13	TRBV4-2	once	CASSQGENYGYTF	TGTGCCAGCAGCCAAGGGGAGAACTATGGCTACACCTTC
TRBJ1-6	NA	15	TRBV24-1	NA	CATSDSGTANSPLHF	TGTGCCACCAGTGACTCCGGGACGGCAAATTCACCCCTCCACTTT
TRBJ1-4	NA	17	TRBV14	few	CASSQDRGAATNEKLFF	TGTGCCAGCAGCCAAGATCGGGGGGCGGCAACTAATGAAAAACTGTTTTTT
TRBJ2-3	NA	14	TRBV11-2	NA	CASKVGGGSDTQYF	TGTGCCAGCAAAGTGGGGGGCGGGAGTGATACGCAGTATTTT
TRBJ1-5	NA	14	TRBV7-8	NA	CASSFNGFNQPQHF	TGTGCCAGCAGCTTCAACGGATTCAATCAGCCCCAGCATTTT
TRBJ2-7	NA	13	TRBV29-1	NA	CSVGLDSSYEQYF	TGCAGCGTTGGTTTGGACAGCTCCTACGAGCAGTACTTC
TRBJ1-5	NA	16	TRBV4-2	few	CASSHPSGGEYQPQHF	TGTGCCAGCAGCCACCCCTCTGGGGGCGAGTATCAGCCCCAGCATTTT
TRBJ2-1	TRBD2	17	TRBV20-1	NA	CSAIRTSGGPSYNEQFF	TGCAGTGCTATCCGTACTAGCGGGGGCCCCTCCTACAATGAGCAGTTCTTC
TRBJ1-1	TRBD1	13	TRBV4-2	NA	CASSQGGTAEAFF	TGTGCCAGCAGCCAAGGGGGGACAGCTGAAGCTTTCTTT
TRBJ2-5	NA	15	TRBV6-2/TRBV6-3	few	CASSYGWVDQETQYF	TGTGCCAGCAGTTACGGTTGGGTGGACCAAGAGACCCAGTACTTC
TRBJ2-2	NA	13	TRBV7-2	NA	CASSSEGGRELFF	TGTGCCAGCAGCTCCGAGGGGGGCCGGGAGCTGTTTTTT
TRBJ2-1	TRBD2	17	TRBV13	NA	CASSFYRGGSSYNEQFF	TGTGCCAGCAGCTTTTATCGGGGGGGGTCCTCCTACAATGAGCAGTTCTTC
TRBJ1-5	TRBD1	13	TRBV10-3	NA	CAISQGVNQPQHF	TGTGCCATCAGCCAGGGGGTCAATCAGCCCCAGCATTTT
TRBJ2-6	NA	17	TRBV5-1	NA	CASSFPTQLSGANVLTF	TGCGCCAGCAGTTTCCCGACCCAGCTATCTGGGGCCAACGTCCTGACTTTC
TRBJ2-3	TRBD2	15	TRBV29-1	few	CSVGASGGAWDTQYF	TGCAGCGTTGGAGCTAGCGGGGGGGCATGGGATACGCAGTATTTT
TRBJ2-1	NA	12	TRBV29-1	many	CSVAVSPNEQFF	TGCAGCGTTGCAGTTTCTCCCAATGAGCAGTTCTTC
TRBJ1-6	NA	14	TRBV7-9	many	CASSPGDYNSPLHF	TGTGCCAGCAGCCCCGGAGACTATAATTCACCCCTCCACTTT